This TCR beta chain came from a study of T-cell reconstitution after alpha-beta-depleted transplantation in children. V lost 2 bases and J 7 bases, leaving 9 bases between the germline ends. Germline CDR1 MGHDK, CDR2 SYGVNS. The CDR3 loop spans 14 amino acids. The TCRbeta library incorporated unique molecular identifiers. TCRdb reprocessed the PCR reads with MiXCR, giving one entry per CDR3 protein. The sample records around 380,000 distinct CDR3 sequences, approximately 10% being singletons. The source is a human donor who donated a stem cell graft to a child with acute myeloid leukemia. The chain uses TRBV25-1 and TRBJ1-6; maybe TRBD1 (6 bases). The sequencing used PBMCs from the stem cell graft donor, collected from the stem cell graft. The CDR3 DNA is TGTGCCAGCAGTGAAGGACAGTGGAATTCACCCCTCCACTTT. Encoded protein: CASSEGQWNSPLHF.